This is a list of T cell receptor beta chains from one sample in a study of cytomegalovirus exposure and HLA in healthy donors. Profiled with immunoSEQ multiplex PCR; TCRdb holds only in-frame clones, not every one. The sample yields fewer than 200,000 clones, approximately 84% seen once. Sequences were obtained from PBMCs. These receptors were collected from a woman between 45 and 60 years old in good health and CMV-seropositive. Both conserved end residues are part of each CDR3. A D gene is named only where the DNA matches it firmly. Part of the rows lack a size; the others show once, few, many or a class for expanded clones.

j_call,d_call,v_call,clone_size,cdr3_nt,cdr3_aa
TRBJ2-1,NA,TRBV19,NA,TGTGCCAGTGGCGCTCGTAGCGGAGCGTACAATGAGCAGTTCTTC,CASGARSGAYNEQFF
TRBJ2-1,NA,TRBV7-3,NA,TGTGCCAGCAGCCCAGAGGGCCGTATGGATGAGCAGTTCTTC,CASSPEGRMDEQFF
TRBJ2-7,NA,TRBV11-2,NA,TGTGCCAGCAGCCTTAGTCTCGAGCAGTACTTC,CASSLSLEQYF
TRBJ2-7,TRBD2,TRBV7-2,few,TGTGCCAGCAGCTTGACCTTAGCGGGGGGTGGCTACGAGCAGTACTTC,CASSLTLAGGGYEQYF
TRBJ2-1,NA,TRBV6-5,once,TGTGCCAGCCTGGGGCCCTCTTTAAAGGATGAGCAGTTCTTC,CASLGPSLKDEQFF
TRBJ2-1,NA,TRBV29-1,NA,TGCAGCGCAACACTTACCTCGGGCTCCTACAATGAGCAGTTCTTC,CSATLTSGSYNEQFF
TRBJ2-2,TRBD2,TRBV4-2,NA,TGTGCCAGCAGTAGGCTAGCGGGAGGTGCCGGGGAGCTGTTTTTT,CASSRLAGGAGELFF
TRBJ2-4,TRBD2,TRBV5-6,NA,TGTGCCAGCAGCTTCGGACTAGCGGGGTCAGAACACATTCAGTACTTC,CASSFGLAGSEHIQYF
TRBJ1-2,NA,TRBV7-9,NA,TGTTCCAGCAGCTCAGATTACTATGGCTACACCTTC,CSSSSDYYGYTF
TRBJ2-5,TRBD1,TRBV2,NA,TGTGCCAGCAGCCTTGACAGGGGGCAAGAGACCCAGTACTTC,CASSLDRGQETQYF
TRBJ2-3,NA,TRBV10-3,NA,TGTGCCATCACACCAACCCCCGCCCGGGGATCAGATACGCAGTATTTT,CAITPTPARGSDTQYF
TRBJ2-3,NA,TRBV7-3,NA,TGTGCCAGCAGCACGGGAGGCACAGATACGCAGTATTTT,CASSTGGTDTQYF
TRBJ2-7,NA,TRBV19,NA,TGTGCCACCAAACAGGGATCAGGTTACGAGCAGTACTTC,CATKQGSGYEQYF
TRBJ1-4,TRBD1,TRBV7-9,NA,TGTTCCAGCAGCTTGACAGGGCGAGCTGAAAAACTGTTTTTT,CSSSLTGRAEKLFF
TRBJ1-1,TRBD1,TRBV5-1,NA,TGCGCCAGCAGCTTGGGGACAGGGGGCACTGAAGCTTTCTTT,CASSLGTGGTEAFF
TRBJ1-2,TRBD1,TRBV10-3,NA,TGTGCCATCCCAATTTTAAGGGACAGGGGCTATGGCTACACCTTC,CAIPILRDRGYGYTF
TRBJ2-3,TRBD2,TRBV5-4,few,TGTGCCAGCAGCTCAGGACTAGCGGGGGGGGAAGATACGCAGTATTTT,CASSSGLAGGEDTQYF
TRBJ2-7,NA,TRBV30,NA,TGTGCCTGGAATAGGGGGGGGTACGAGCAGTACTTC,CAWNRGGYEQYF
TRBJ2-3,TRBD1,TRBV6-5,NA,TGTGCCAGCTTGTCGGGACAGGGGGCCGCAGATACGCAGTATTTT,CASLSGQGAADTQYF
TRBJ2-7,NA,TRBV30,NA,TGTGCCTGGAGTGTGGCACACTCCTACGAGCAGTACTTC,CAWSVAHSYEQYF
TRBJ2-7,TRBD2,TRBV9,NA,TGTGCCAGCAGCCCTAACCCGACTAGCGGGACTGAGCAGTACTTC,CASSPNPTSGTEQYF
TRBJ2-1,NA,TRBV7-8,NA,TGTGCCAGCAGCTTAGCGAGGCCGGATGAGCAGTTCTTC,CASSLARPDEQFF
TRBJ1-2,NA,TRBV6-5,once,TGTGCCAGCAGTTCCCTTAAGTCGCAGGGCTACACCTTC,CASSSLKSQGYTF
TRBJ1-1,TRBD1,TRBV4-3,few,TGCGCCAGCAGCCAAGAACAGGGGGACACTGAAGCTTTCTTT,CASSQEQGDTEAFF
TRBJ2-7,NA,TRBV7-9,NA,TGTTCCAGCAGCTCCCTCTCCTACGAGCAGTACTTC,CSSSSLSYEQYF
TRBJ1-1,NA,TRBV28,NA,TGTGCCAGCAGTTTAGTAACAGGAGGGCGTGCTTTCTTT,CASSLVTGGRAFF
TRBJ2-7,TRBD1,TRBV6-6,once,TGTGCCAGCAGTTACCCGAAGCAGGGGGCGGGCGAGCAGTACTTC,CASSYPKQGAGEQYF
TRBJ2-1,TRBD2,TRBV7-3,NA,TGTGCCAGCAGCTTCTTAGCGGGGTTTGGCAATGAGCAGTTCTTC,CASSFLAGFGNEQFF
TRBJ1-2,NA,TRBV5-6,NA,TGTGCCAGCAGCTTGGTCTCACTTTCTTCTAACTATGGCTACACCTTC,CASSLVSLSSNYGYTF
TRBJ2-1,TRBD2,TRBV6-5,NA,TGTGCCAGCAGGAGTAGCGGGAGTATCCACTCCGGGCAGTTCTTC,CASRSSGSIHSGQFF
TRBJ1-2,NA,TRBV19,NA,TGTGCCAGTAGTATCGGGAGGGCGAACTATGGCTACACCTTC,CASSIGRANYGYTF
TRBJ1-4,NA,TRBV5-1,NA,TGCGCCAGCAGCATCTCAGGGTTGTATGAAAAACTGTTTTTT,CASSISGLYEKLFF
TRBJ2-6,NA,TRBV15,NA,TGTGCCACCAGCGGGCGCTCTGGGGCCAACGTCCTGACTTTC,CATSGRSGANVLTF
TRBJ1-2,TRBD1,TRBV7-2,few,TGTGCCAGCAGCTTAGCGGCAGGGGGCTACACCGATGGCTACACCTTC,CASSLAAGGYTDGYTF